The 15 T cell receptor beta chains below come from one sample, sequenced in a study of post-analysis software for immune sequencing data. Study-wide results and caveats: Included in a set of five TRBV segments more frequent in patients than controls were TRBV5-6, TRBV5-1 and TRBV20-1.

Their antigen targets remain unknown. Unique molecular identifiers were carried by the TCR beta cDNA libraries. TCRdb passed the PCR reads through MiXCR, listing each CDR3 protein once. The data contain hundreds of thousands of distinct CDR3 sequences, about 32% of them seen just once; the ten biggest clones take up around 0.55%. The sequenced sample consisted of blood. The receptors were gathered from a girl aged 5 to 17 with multiple sclerosis.

J is TRBJ2-7 and V is TRBV29-1; TRBD2 agrees at 12 bases. The CDR3 is 19 amino acids. Germline assignment: CDR1 SQVTM and CDR2 ANQGSEA. V was pared by 8 bases and J by 1 base, with 21 bases of the junction left unmatched. The CDR3, as DNA: TGCAGCTTTGTTCGGCAGCCGACTAGCGGGGGTTATGAATCCTACGAGCAGTACTTC. Its translation: CSFVRQPTSGGYESYEQYF.

This clonotype was counted between two and nine times. The chain employs TRBV6-6 and TRBJ2-7, with D tentatively TRBD2 (5 bases). V was cut by 0 bases and J by 0 bases, with 9 bases left in between. This CDR3 is built from 15 residues. The V gene's germline CDR1 is MNHNY and CDR2 SVGAGI (reference sequence). This chain's CDR3 is CASSYSKGSSYEQYF. Here the CDR3 DNA reads TGTGCCAGCAGTTACTCGAAAGGGAGCTCCTACGAGCAGTACTTC.

This clonotype came up many times. The V call is TRBV10-3, the J call TRBJ2-1, with D unclear. From germline, CDR1 is ENHRY and CDR2 SYGVKD. This CDR3 is built from 15 residues. The ends were cut back, 3 bases at V and 0 bases at J, with 9 bases in the middle. The CDR3 DNA reads as TGTGCCATCAGTGAAGGCGGAAGCTCCTACAATGAGCAGTTCTTC. Translating it yields CAISEGGSSYNEQFF.

The genes are TRBV20-1 and TRBJ1-3; 12 bases match TRBD1. J was trimmed by 4 bases and V by 6 bases; bases with no gene match: 10. The CDR3 has 16 amino acids. Germline CDR1 is DFQATT and CDR2 is SNEGSKA (reference sequence). The CDR3 loop is CSALNPGQGAGNTIYF. The CDR3 DNA reads as TGCAGTGCGTTAAACCCGGGACAGGGGGCGGGAAACACCATATATTTT.

This clonotype was observed a handful of times. The rearrangement joins TRBV2 to TRBJ2-7, with a weak D call TRBD1 (5 bases). Germline V gene data show CDR1 as SNHLY and CDR2 as FYNNEI. The CDR3 has 13 amino acids. With 6 bases removed from V and 0 bases from J, the gap between germline ends came to 9 bases. The CDR3 sequence is CASRPDISYEQYF. Here the CDR3 DNA reads TGTGCCAGCAGGCCGGACATCTCCTACGAGCAGTACTTC.

The chain joins TRBV29-1 to TRBJ1-1; no definite D call. CDR1 is SQVTM, CDR2 ANQGSEA, per germline. The CDR3 runs 15 residues. Trimming shortened V by 3 bases and J by 0 bases, and 14 bases separated the two germline ends. The CDR3 reads CSVEVGMGLNTEAFF. In DNA, the CDR3 is TGCAGCGTTGAGGTAGGTATGGGTTTGAACACTGAAGCTTTCTTT.

Only a few counts were recorded for this clonotype. Sequence at one end of the junction differs from germline and may be a read error. This chain links TRBV5-1 with TRBJ2-7; D may be TRBD2 (5 bases). CDR1 and CDR2 from the germline V gene are SGHRS and YFSETQ. The CDR3 contains 15 residues. CDR3 nucleotides: TGCGCCAGCAGTTTGGAGGCGGCCAGATCCTACGAGCAGTACTTC. Protein sequence: CASSLEAARSYEQYF.

This clonotype was found a few times. The V and J genes are TRBV20-1 and TRBJ1-2; a weak D match, TRBD1 (5 bases). This CDR3 spans 14 amino acids. Between the trimmed V and J ends, which lost 1 base and 4 bases, there was a span of 13 bases. Germline CDR1 DFQATT, CDR2 SNEGSKA (reference sequence). The CDR3 DNA reads as TGCAGTGCTAGAGGAACTCGGGGGTTCTATGGCTACACCTTC. This translates into CSARGTRGFYGYTF.

The chain employs TRBV6-5 and TRBJ1-2, with a possible D match to TRBD1 (5 bases). Trimming removed 5 bases from V and 0 bases from J, with 13 bases in between. The CDR3 length is 15 residues. From germline, CDR1 is MNHEY and CDR2 SVGAGI. CDR3 sequence (DNA): TGTGCCAGCAGTAGGGGTGGACACCCTAACTATGGCTACACCTTC. It yields the protein CASSRGGHPNYGYTF.

This clonotype was counted between two and nine times. V gene TRBV6-9 combines with J gene TRBJ2-5, with TRBD2 matching over 9 bases. Germline V gene lookup returns CDR1 MNHGY and CDR2 SVAAGI. CDR3 length equals 16 residues. V was clipped by 6 bases and J by 4 bases; unmatched bases: 12. The CDR3 bases are TGTGCCAGCAGCGGCGGGCTAGCGGGATCGGGAGAGACCCAGTACTTC. This codes for CASSGGLAGSGETQYF.

V and J are TRBV20-1 and TRBJ2-1; the match to TRBD2 covers 13 bases. The germline gives CDR1 DFQATT, CDR2 SNEGSKA (reference sequence). The CDR3 runs to 16 residues. With V trimmed by 6 bases and J by 4 bases, 9 bases remained unmatched. The CDR3 here is CSARVPLAGGYNEQFF. Here the CDR3 DNA reads TGCAGTGCGCGGGTCCCACTAGCGGGAGGGTACAATGAGCAGTTCTTC.

The chain employs TRBV29-1 and TRBJ2-3; 12 nucleotides match TRBD2. Germline V CDR1 and CDR2: SQVTM, ANQGSEA. Trimming took 3 bases from V and 7 from J; bases not matched to a gene: 8. The length of the CDR3 is 15 residues. The DNA of the CDR3 is TGCAGCGTTGAGACGACTAGCGGGAGACCGAATACGCAGTATTTT. Residues: CSVETTSGRPNTQYF.

This clonotype was seen a few times. This rearrangement joins TRBV12-3 or TRBV12-4 to TRBJ2-7, with D tentatively TRBD2 (6 bases). This CDR3 comprises 13 residues. V dropped 4 bases and J dropped 2 bases, with 9 bases sitting between them. The CDR3 is CASSSLAPYEQYF. The CDR3 nucleotides are TGTGCCAGCAGTTCCCTAGCGCCCTACGAGCAGTACTTC.

This clonotype was detected a few times. The chain employs TRBV27 and TRBJ1-4; no clear D. CDR1 MNHEY and CDR2 SMNVEV come from the germline V gene (reference sequence). CDR3 length: 13 residues. V was clipped by 6 bases and J by 0 bases, with 5 bases between them. The CDR3 bases are TGTGCCAGCAGCATTGCAACTAATGAAAAACTGTTTTTT. It translates to CASSIATNEKLFF.

With respect to this clonotype: One base away lies a much larger clone, so this may be a sequencing read error. This sequence joins TRBV12-3 or TRBV12-4 and TRBJ2-4; D perhaps matches TRBD2 (6 bases). CDR3 length equals 17 residues. V was trimmed by 3 bases and J by 3 bases, leaving 18 bases between them. The CDR3 spells CASSFRLLNGGKNIQYF. CDR3 bases: TGTGCCAGCAGTTTTCGTCTACTAAACGGGGGCAAAAACATTCAGTACTTC.